This T cell receptor beta chain is from a study of cytomegalovirus exposure and HLA in healthy donors. Notes on this clone: Relative to the germline gene, one junction end is altered; a read error may explain this.

13 Jbeta primers and 60 Vbeta primers were used for the PCR. The protocol was immunoSEQ multiplex PCR, while the TCRdb copy is restricted to in-frame clones and leaves out a portion. The repertoire holds some 100,000 clones, with around 80% as singletons. The sequencing sample was made of PBMCs. The sequence came from a woman aged 45-59 years in good health and CMV-seropositive.

This CDR3 reads CSSSSPGGGGTGELFF. The CDR3 nucleotides read TGTTCCAGCAGCTCCCCGGGAGGGGGGGGCACCGGGGAGCTGTTTTTT. V gene TRBV7-9 combines with J gene TRBJ2-2, with 8 bases lining up with TRBD2. CDR1 is SEHNR and CDR2 is FQNEAQ in the germline V gene (reference sequence). This CDR3 has 16 amino acids.